The 29 T cell receptor beta chains below were found in one sample sequenced in a study of blood T cell repertoires in COVID-19. TCRdb keeps only in-frame clones here, not all; method: immunoSEQ multiplex PCR. The sample has over 120,000 clones, around 84% seen once. The source material was peripheral blood. Receptors originate from a human donor in a cohort sampled during active COVID-19.

This rearrangement joins TRBV6-2 or TRBV6-3 to TRBJ2-7, with 10 nucleotides matching TRBD2. Germline values: CDR1 MNHEY, CDR2 SVGEGT. J was trimmed by 9 bases and V by 7 bases; bases with no gene match: 15. There are 15 residues in the CDR3. CDR3 sequence reads: CASTPVERGGLGQYF. For the CDR3, the DNA is TGTGCCAGCACCCCTGTCGAGCGGGGGGGGCTCGGGCAGTACTTC.

This clone was seen many times. The rearrangement links TRBV5-1 to TRBJ2-7; tentatively, D is TRBD1 (6 bases). The CDR3 covers 13 residues. Deletions cut 2 bases from V and 5 bases from J, with 11 bases between. CDR1 and CDR2 (germline): SGHRS, YFSETQ. The CDR3 DNA follows: TGCGCCAGCAGCTTAGATTACAGGGACGAGCAGTACTTC. Translating it yields CASSLDYRDEQYF.

V and J are TRBV30 and TRBJ1-5; 9 bases align to TRBD1. J gave up 6 bases and V 1 base, and 7 bases lay outside the gene matches. Germline loops: CDR1 GTSNPN, CDR2 SVGIG (reference sequence). This CDR3 has 15 residues. The CDR3 loop reads CAWSEGQGLGQPQHF. DNA of the CDR3: TGTGCCTGGAGTGAGGGACAGGGCCTCGGTCAGCCCCAGCATTTT. Combining the CDR3 with reference TRBV30 and TRBJ1-5 gives the whole variable domain SQTIHQWPATLVQPVGSPLSLECTVEGTSNPNLYWYRQAAGRGLQLLFYSVGIGQISSEVPQNLSASRPQDRQFILSSKKLLLSDSGFYLCAWSEGQGLGQPQHFGDGTRLSIL.

The chain combines TRBV5-6 with TRBJ2-5; tentative D call: TRBD1 (5 bases). From germline, CDR1 is SGHDT and CDR2 YYEEEE. The CDR3 spans 16 residues. V shed 0 bases and J shed 2 bases, with 14 bases lying between them. The CDR3 DNA sequence: TGTGCCAGCAGCTTGGGATCCCAGGGTGGGCAAGAGACCCAGTACTTC. Translated: CASSLGSQGGQETQYF.

The chain links TRBV9 to TRBJ2-5; a weak D match, TRBD1 (6 bases). CDR1 is SGDLS, CDR2 YYNGEE, per germline. The CDR3 sequence is 18 residues long. V lost 0 bases and J 0 bases, leaving 18 bases between the germline ends. CDR3 region: CASSVENLGTPDQETQYF. CDR3 in DNA: TGTGCCAGCAGCGTAGAGAATTTGGGGACACCGGACCAAGAGACCCAGTACTTC.

This clone appeared once. The chain joins TRBV9 to TRBJ2-1, with 7 bases matching TRBD1. The ends lost 2 bases at V and 12 bases at J; junction bases unmatched: 17. Germline loops: CDR1 SGDLS, CDR2 YYNGEE. The CDR3 runs 16 residues. The CDR3 loop is CASSVIPDEDRATQFF. The CDR3 DNA follows: TGTGCCAGCAGCGTGATCCCCGATGAAGACAGGGCTACGCAGTTCTTC. The full variable domain, rest sourced from reference TRBV9 and TRBJ2-1, is DSGVTQTPKHLITATGQRVTLRCSPRSGDLSVYWYQQSLDQGLQFLIQYYNGEERAKGNILERFSAQQFPDLHSELNLSSLELGDSALYFCASSVIPDEDRATQFFGPGTRLTVL.

In regard to this clone: The junction and the germline gene differ at one end; a read error may be behind it. The gene calls are TRBV5-4 and TRBJ2-3, with 9 bases lining up with TRBD2. The V gene's germline CDR1 is SGHNT and CDR2 YYREEE (reference sequence). This CDR3 spans 14 amino acids. The CDR3 spells CASSFGTSRDTQYF. The CDR3 DNA sequence: TGTGCCAGCAGCTTTGGGACTAGCAGAGATACGCAGTATTTT. Filled out from reference TRBV5-4 and TRBJ2-3, the complete variable domain reads ETGVTQSPTHLIKTRGQQVTLRCSSQSGHNTVSWYQQALGQGPQFIFQYYREEENGRGNFPPRFSGLQFPNYSSELNVNALELDDSALYLCASSFGTSRDTQYFGPGTRLTVL.

The genes are TRBV28 and TRBJ2-4; D might be TRBD1 (5 bases). CDR3 length: 16 residues. V was trimmed by 5 bases and J by 0 bases, leaving 14 bases between them. In germline, CDR1 is MDHEN, CDR2 SYDVKM. The CDR3 DNA follows: TGTGCCAGCAGTCAACAGGCTTCGGGAGCCAAAAACATTCAGTACTTC. Translated, it gives CASSQQASGAKNIQYF.

A note on this clone: The identical CDR3 is also encoded by other nucleotide sequences in the sample. The chain combines TRBV9 with TRBJ2-3, with D perhaps TRBD2 (7 bases). Germline values: CDR1 SGDLS, CDR2 YYNGEE. Trimming removed 0 bases from V and 6 bases from J, with 14 bases in between. The CDR3 loop spans 15 amino acids. CDR3 loop: CASSVGGGPTDTQYF. CDR3 bases: TGTGCCAGCAGCGTAGGGGGGGGGCCTACGGATACGCAGTATTTT.

The V call is TRBV12-3 or TRBV12-4, the J call TRBJ1-2, with a weak D call TRBD1 (6 bases). The germline V and J ends were trimmed by 7 bases and 2 bases, with 11 bases remaining between them. The CDR3 loop spans 13 amino acids. CDR3 region: CASMYQGNYGYTF. In nucleotides, the CDR3 is TGTGCCAGCATGTACCAGGGGAACTATGGCTACACCTTC.

The chain recombines TRBV5-1 with TRBJ2-3; 8 bases agree with TRBD2. Germline CDR1 is SGHRS and CDR2 is YFSETQ. The CDR3 contains 17 residues. V was clipped by 6 bases and J by 4 bases; unmatched bases: 16. CDR3 sequence: CASTLSRSGRSSDTQYF. CDR3 coding DNA: TGCGCCAGCACGCTATCTCGAAGCGGGAGATCATCAGATACGCAGTATTTT.

In DNA form, the CDR3 reads TGTGCCAGCAGCAAGAGGGGGATGTCCTATAATTCACCCCTCCACTTT. It is translated as CASSKRGMSYNSPLHF. This chain joins TRBV14 and TRBJ1-6, with D tentatively TRBD1 (6 bases). This CDR3 comprises 16 residues. Germline loops: CDR1 SGHDN, CDR2 FVKESK. Trimming cost V 5 bases and J 1 base, with 12 bases left between them.

The chain has TRBV5-4 and TRBJ1-2, with TRBD1 identical over 8 bases. CDR3 length equals 11 residues. J gave up 14 bases and V 4 bases, and 7 bases lay outside the gene matches. Looked up from germline, CDR1 is SGHNT and CDR2 is YYREEE (reference sequence). The CDR3 DNA is TGTGCCAGCAGCGGCCCAGGGGGCGCAACCTTC. Translation gives CASSGPGGATF. Supplemented by reference TRBV5-4 and TRBJ1-2, the full variable domain reads ETGVTQSPTHLIKTRGQQVTLRCSSQSGHNTVSWYQQALGQGPQFIFQYYREEENGRGNFPPRFSGLQFPNYSSELNVNALELDDSALYLCASSGPGGATFGSGTRLTVV.

This clone was observed a handful of times. The chain couples TRBV6-1 to TRBJ1-2; D gene uncertain. Per the germline V gene, CDR1 is MNHNS and CDR2 is SASEGT. The CDR3 runs 13 residues. The V and J ends lost 3 bases and 6 bases respectively, with 11 bases between them. CDR3 region: CASSEGGSHGYTF. The CDR3 DNA is TGTGCCAGCAGTGAGGGAGGGTCCCATGGCTACACCTTC.

V usage is TRBV9 and J usage is TRBJ2-5; perhaps TRBD2 as D (5 bases). The CDR3 extends over 14 amino acids. Germline loops: CDR1 SGDLS, CDR2 YYNGEE. The V gene lost 2 bases and the J gene lost 5 bases, with 13 bases spanning the gap. The CDR3 DNA sequence: TGTGCCAGCAGCGTCTGGGGAGTGTGGGAGACCCAGTACTTC. This gives the protein CASSVWGVWETQYF.

The chain links TRBV5-3 to TRBJ1-2, with TRBD1 identical over 7 bases. TRBV5-3 is recorded as an ORF, its role being uncertain. This CDR3 has 14 residues. J gave up 4 bases and V 5 bases, and 8 bases lay outside the gene matches. The CDR3, as DNA: TGTGCCAGAAGACCACTAGGGGGCCCCTATGGCTACACCTTC. It specifies CARRPLGGPYGYTF.

This rearrangement joins TRBV7-2 to TRBJ2-1; TRBD2 matches 7 bases. CDR1 is SGHTA and CDR2 is FQGNSA in the germline V gene. CDR3 length: 15 amino acids. J lost 2 bases, V lost 1 base, and 2 bases had no gene match. The CDR3 DNA follows: TGTGCCAGCAGCTTAGAGGCGGGAGCCTACAATGAGCAGTTCTTC. Translating it yields CASSLEAGAYNEQFF.

The rearrangement uses TRBV7-2 and TRBJ2-7; D might be TRBD1 (6 bases). Per germline, CDR1 SGHTA and CDR2 FQGNSA. The CDR3 has 12 amino acids. The V end lost 5 bases, the J end lost 4 bases, and 9 bases lay between the germline ends. CDR3 nucleotides: TGTGCCAGCAGCGCTACAGGGTACGAGCAGTACTTC. As protein: CASSATGYEQYF.

V gene TRBV6-2 or TRBV6-3 combines with J gene TRBJ2-1, with D possibly TRBD2 on 5 matching bases. Germline-derived CDR1 and CDR2 are MNHEY and SVGEGT. There are 17 residues in the CDR3. Trimming pared 1 base from V and 0 bases from J, leaving 13 bases between. CDR3 protein: CASSYFQRRSSYNEQFF. The CDR3 nucleotides read TGTGCCAGCAGTTACTTCCAGCGGAGGAGCTCCTACAATGAGCAGTTCTTC.

This clone was seen only a few times. The rearrangement links TRBV5-1 to TRBJ2-7; 8 bases line up with TRBD2. Germline V lookup: CDR1 SGHRS, CDR2 YFSETQ. The CDR3 runs to 16 residues. With V trimmed by 0 bases and J by 3 bases, 8 bases remained unmatched. The CDR3 is CASSLVRGAVHYEQYF. DNA for the CDR3: TGCGCCAGCAGCTTGGTGCGGGGGGCGGTACACTACGAGCAGTACTTC.

The J gene is TRBJ1-5, the V gene TRBV18; D might be TRBD1 (5 bases). Germline V gene data show CDR1 as KGHSH and CDR2 as LQKENI. V was clipped by 6 bases and J by 4 bases, with 13 bases between them. CDR3 length: 14 amino acids. CDR3 residues: CASSQSGANQPQHF. CDR3 bases: TGTGCCAGCTCCCAGAGTGGGGCAAATCAGCCCCAGCATTTT. The full variable domain, rest sourced from reference TRBV18 and TRBJ1-5, is NAGVMQNPRHLVRRRGQEARLRCSPMKGHSHVYWYRQLPEEGLKFMVYLQKENIIDESGMPKERFSAEFPKEGPSILRIQQVVRGDSAAYFCASSQSGANQPQHFGDGTRLSIL.

This clone was seen just once. CDR3 loop: CASSLSTGLWEPQHF. The CDR3 DNA follows: TGTGCCAGCAGTTTATCGACAGGACTCTGGGAGCCCCAGCATTTT. This chain links TRBV28 with TRBJ1-5; weak D call: TRBD1 (6 bases). V was cut by 1 base and J by 8 bases, with 15 bases left in between. CDR3 length: 15 amino acids. Germline V gene data show CDR1 as MDHEN and CDR2 as SYDVKM. Drawing the rest from reference TRBV28 and TRBJ1-5, the complete variable domain is DVKVTQSSRYLVKRTGEKVFLECVQDMDHENMFWYRQDPGLGLRLIYFSYDVKMKEKGDIPEGYSVSREKKERFSLILESASTNQTSMYLCASSLSTGLWEPQHFGDGTRLSIL.

J is TRBJ1-3 and V is TRBV28, with TRBD1 matching 10 bases. V trimming: 5 bases; J trimming: 7 bases; junction bases outside the gene matches: 5. The CDR3 has 14 amino acids. Per germline, CDR1 MDHEN and CDR2 SYDVKM. The CDR3 DNA reads as TGTGCCAGCAGTCCGAGACAGGGGGCTAACACCATATATTTT. Its protein is CASSPRQGANTIYF.

Written as DNA, the CDR3 is TGTGCCAGCAGTGGAGGGGGACTAGCGGGAGGAAGCGAGCAGTACGTC. Amino acid sequence: CASSGGGLAGGSEQYV. The chain couples TRBV2 to TRBJ2-7; 15 positions match TRBD2. The CDR3 length is 16 residues. The germline CDR1 and CDR2 sequences are SNHLY and FYNNEI. Trimming took 4 bases from V and 6 from J; bases not matched to a gene: 7.

The V and J genes are TRBV7-9 and TRBJ1-6; 7 nucleotides line up with TRBD1. The V segment lost 4 bases and the J segment 3 bases; nucleotides outside the gene matches: 6. Germline CDR1 and CDR2: SEHNR and FQNEAQ (reference sequence). The CDR3 has 16 residues. As DNA, the CDR3 is TGTGCCAGCAGCTCCGGGACAGAAAACTATAATTCACCCCTCCACTTT. It yields the protein CASSSGTENYNSPLHF.

J is TRBJ1-2 and V is TRBV29-1, with 8 bases lining up with TRBD1. The germline V gene has CDR1 SQVTM and CDR2 ANQGSEA. Trimming at V came to 3 bases and at J to 8 bases, leaving 11 bases not matched to a gene. CDR3 length: 14 amino acids. The chain's CDR3 is CSVEEEDRVGGYTF. CDR3 coding DNA: TGCAGCGTTGAGGAAGAGGACAGGGTCGGGGGCTACACCTTC.

The CDR3 loop reads CSVGRNTEAFF. For the CDR3, the DNA is TGCAGCGTTGGGAGGAACACTGAAGCTTTCTTT. The chain joins TRBV29-1 to TRBJ1-1; D remains unclear. The germline gives CDR1 SQVTM, CDR2 ANQGSEA. The CDR3 is 11 amino acids. With 4 bases removed from V and 1 base from J, the gap between germline ends came to 4 bases.

V gene TRBV5-4 combines with J gene TRBJ1-2; a weak D match, TRBD1 (5 bases). CDR3 length equals 14 residues. Trimming took 4 bases from V and 4 from J, leaving 14 bases between them. Germline values: CDR1 SGHNT, CDR2 YYREEE (reference sequence). CDR3 bases: TGTGCCAGCAGCCCAACTCAGGGCGGCTATGGCTACACCTTC. Translating gives CASSPTQGGYGYTF. The whole variable domain, filled in from reference TRBV5-4 and TRBJ1-2, reads ETGVTQSPTHLIKTRGQQVTLRCSSQSGHNTVSWYQQALGQGPQFIFQYYREEENGRGNFPPRFSGLQFPNYSSELNVNALELDDSALYLCASSPTQGGYGYTFGSGTRLTVV.

This clone occurred a few times. V and J are TRBV7-2 and TRBJ2-3, with D tentatively TRBD2 (7 bases). This CDR3 spans 18 amino acids. With 5 bases removed from V and 3 bases from J, the gap between germline ends came to 24 bases. CDR1 and CDR2 (germline): SGHTA, FQGNSA. The CDR3 sequence is CASSDSSDRGGVTDTQYF. The DNA of the CDR3 is TGTGCCAGCAGCGATTCCTCGGATAGGGGGGGGGTAACAGATACGCAGTATTTT.